This T cell receptor beta chain came from a study of blood T cells in healthy people across ages. Study in general: Per every two T cells, about one barcoded beta molecule was captured by template switching. Findings and caveats of the study: Both naive CD4+ cell counts and diversity were greater in long-lived donors than in aged donors. What prevented conclusive comparison of naive and antigen-experienced cells was that PBMCs were unsorted. A roughly linear fall in TCR beta diversity per million T cells was seen with increasing age.

With a J-beta primer mix and a sample-barcoded 5' primer, a second PCR ran about 7 to 12 cycles. Via MiXCR, TCRdb re-called the 5' RACE reads, giving one row per CDR3 protein. Altogether approximately 1.5 million distinct CDR3 sequences are present, under 55% being singletons, with the ten largest covering just over 4%. The V gene's germline CDR1 is LNHNV and CDR2 YYDKDF (reference sequence). V lost 5 bases, J lost 4 bases, and 10 bases stayed unmatched. CDR3 size: 15 residues. In regard to this clonotype: Its target is not known.

The sequence came from a woman under 30 in good health. The rearrangement links TRBV15 to TRBJ1-1; TRBD1 agrees at 7 bases. Sequences were obtained from blood. The CDR3 sequence is CATSGHRGTGTEAFF. The CDR3 bases are TGTGCCACCAGCGGCCACAGGGGCACAGGCACTGAAGCTTTCTTT.